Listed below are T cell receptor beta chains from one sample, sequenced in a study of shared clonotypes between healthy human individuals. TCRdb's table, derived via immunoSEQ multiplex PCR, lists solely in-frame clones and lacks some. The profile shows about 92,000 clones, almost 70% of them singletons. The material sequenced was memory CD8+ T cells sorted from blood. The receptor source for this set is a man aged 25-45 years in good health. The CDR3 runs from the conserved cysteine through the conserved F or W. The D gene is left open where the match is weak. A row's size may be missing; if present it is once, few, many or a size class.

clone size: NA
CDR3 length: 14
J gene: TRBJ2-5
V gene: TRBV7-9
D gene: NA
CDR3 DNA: TGTGCCAGCAGCTTAGCGTCCGTACAAGAGACCCAGTACTTC
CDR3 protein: CASSLASVQETQYF

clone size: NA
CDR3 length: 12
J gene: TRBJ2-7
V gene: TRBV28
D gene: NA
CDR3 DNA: TGTGCCAGCCGGGACATTCGATACGAGCAGTACTTC
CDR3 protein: CASRDIRYEQYF

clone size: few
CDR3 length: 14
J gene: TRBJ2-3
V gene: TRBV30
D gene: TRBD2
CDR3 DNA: TGTGCCTGGAGTGGACTAGCGGGAGCAGATACGCAGTATTTT
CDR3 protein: CAWSGLAGADTQYF

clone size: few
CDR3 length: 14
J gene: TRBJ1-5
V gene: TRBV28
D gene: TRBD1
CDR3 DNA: TGTGCCAGCAGCCGGACAGGGGAAAATCAGCCCCAGCATTTT
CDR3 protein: CASSRTGENQPQHF

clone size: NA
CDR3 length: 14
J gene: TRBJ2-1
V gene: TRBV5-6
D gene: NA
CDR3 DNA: TGTGCCAGCAGCTTTACGGGGGCCTACAATGAGCAGTTCTTC
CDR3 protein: CASSFTGAYNEQFF

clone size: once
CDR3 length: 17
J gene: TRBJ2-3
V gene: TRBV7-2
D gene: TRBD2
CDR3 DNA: TGTGCCAGCAGCCCCCGACTAGCGGGAGTTGCCACAGATACGCAGTATTTT
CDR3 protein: CASSPRLAGVATDTQYF

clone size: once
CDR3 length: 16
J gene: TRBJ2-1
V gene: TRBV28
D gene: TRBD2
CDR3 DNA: TGTGCCAGCAGTTTACTAGCGGGTAGCTCCTACAATGAGCAGTTCTTC
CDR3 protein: CASSLLAGSSYNEQFF

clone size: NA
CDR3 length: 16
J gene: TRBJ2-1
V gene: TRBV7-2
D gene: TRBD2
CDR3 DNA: TGTGCCAGCAGCTTAGTGGGCGGGAGGACCTACAATGAGCAGTTCTTC
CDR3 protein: CASSLVGGRTYNEQFF

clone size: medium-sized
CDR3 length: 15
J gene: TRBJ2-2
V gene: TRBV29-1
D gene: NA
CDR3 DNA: TGCAGCGCCAAATCGGGACTGGGCGACACCGGGGAGCTGTTTTTT
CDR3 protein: CSAKSGLGDTGELFF

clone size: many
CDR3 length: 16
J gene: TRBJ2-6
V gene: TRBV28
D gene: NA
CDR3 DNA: TGTGCCAGCAGTCCAGGAGCGCCGACTGGGGCCAACGTCCTGACTTTC
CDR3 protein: CASSPGAPTGANVLTF

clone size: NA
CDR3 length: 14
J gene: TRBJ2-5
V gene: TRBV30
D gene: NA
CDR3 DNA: TGTGCCTGGATTGGGAGGACTGATCAAGAGACCCAGTACTTC
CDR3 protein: CAWIGRTDQETQYF

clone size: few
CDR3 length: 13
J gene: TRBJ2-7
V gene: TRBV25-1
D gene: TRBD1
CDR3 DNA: TGTGCCAGCAGTGGAGGACAGGACTACGAGCAGTACTTC
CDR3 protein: CASSGGQDYEQYF

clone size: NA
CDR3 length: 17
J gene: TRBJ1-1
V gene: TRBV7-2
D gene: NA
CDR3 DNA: TGTGCCAGCAGCCCCCGTTTACAGGTGGGACCAAACACTGAAGCTTTCTTT
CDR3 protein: CASSPRLQVGPNTEAFF

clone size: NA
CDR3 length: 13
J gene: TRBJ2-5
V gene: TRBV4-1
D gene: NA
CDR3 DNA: TGCGCCAGCAGCCAACCGGGAAGAGAGACCCAGTACTTC
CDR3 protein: CASSQPGRETQYF

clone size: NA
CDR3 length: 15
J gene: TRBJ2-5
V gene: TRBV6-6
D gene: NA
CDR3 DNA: TGTGCCAGCAGTTACTCGCTTGGAGAGCAAGAGACCCAGTACTTC
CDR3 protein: CASSYSLGEQETQYF

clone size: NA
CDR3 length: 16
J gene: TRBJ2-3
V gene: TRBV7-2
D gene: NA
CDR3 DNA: TGTGCCAGCAGCTTTGGCGCTGGGGCCGACACAGATACGCAGTATTTT
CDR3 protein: CASSFGAGADTDTQYF

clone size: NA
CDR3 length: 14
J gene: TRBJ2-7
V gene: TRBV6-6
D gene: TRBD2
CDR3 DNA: TGTGCCAGCAGTCCGGGACTAGAGCTGGGTGAGCAGTACTTC
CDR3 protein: CASSPGLELGEQYF

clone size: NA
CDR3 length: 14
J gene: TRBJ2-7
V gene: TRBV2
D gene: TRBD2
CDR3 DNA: TGTGCCAGCAGACCAGGGACTAACTCCTACGAGCAGTACTTC
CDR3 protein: CASRPGTNSYEQYF

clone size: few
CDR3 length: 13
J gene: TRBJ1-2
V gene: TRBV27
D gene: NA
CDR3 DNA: TGTGCCAGCAGCCCCACGACAGGAGATGGCTACACCTTC
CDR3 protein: CASSPTTGDGYTF

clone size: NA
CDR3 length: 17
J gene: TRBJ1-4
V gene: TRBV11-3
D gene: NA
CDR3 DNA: TGTGCCAGCAGCCCCATCGCCGTCGGGGGGAGGGATGAAAAACTGTTTTTT
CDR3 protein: CASSPIAVGGRDEKLFF

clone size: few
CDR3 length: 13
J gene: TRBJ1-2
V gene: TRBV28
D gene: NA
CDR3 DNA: TGTGCCAGCAGCCGACGGACAGTCTCTGGCTACACCTTC
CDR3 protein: CASSRRTVSGYTF

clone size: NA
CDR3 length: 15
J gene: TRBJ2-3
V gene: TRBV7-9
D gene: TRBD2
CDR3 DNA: TGTGCCAGCAGCCCCCCGCTAGCGGTTACAGATACGCAGTATTTT
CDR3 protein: CASSPPLAVTDTQYF

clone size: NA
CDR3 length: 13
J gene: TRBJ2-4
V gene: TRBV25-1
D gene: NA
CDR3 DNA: TGTGCCAGCAGTGGGGGTCCCAAAAACATTCAGTACTTC
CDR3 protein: CASSGGPKNIQYF

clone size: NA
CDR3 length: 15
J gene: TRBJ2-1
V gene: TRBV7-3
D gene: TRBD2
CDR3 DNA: TGTGCCAGCAGCTTAATAGCGGGAGGTCGGGATGAGCAGTTCTTC
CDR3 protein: CASSLIAGGRDEQFF

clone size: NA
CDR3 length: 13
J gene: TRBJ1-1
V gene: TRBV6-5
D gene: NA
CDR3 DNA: TGTGCCAGCAAAGCGGGATGGAACACTGAAGCTTTCTTT
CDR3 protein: CASKAGWNTEAFF

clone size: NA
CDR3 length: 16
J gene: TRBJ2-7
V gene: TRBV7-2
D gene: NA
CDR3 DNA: TGTGCCAGCAGCTTAGCGGGGGGCTCTGGGGCCTACGAGCAGTACTTC
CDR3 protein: CASSLAGGSGAYEQYF

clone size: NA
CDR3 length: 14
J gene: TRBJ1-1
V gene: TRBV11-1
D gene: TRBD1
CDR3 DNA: TGTGCCAGCAGCTCATACAGGGGGAACACTGAAGCTTTCTTT
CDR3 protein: CASSSYRGNTEAFF

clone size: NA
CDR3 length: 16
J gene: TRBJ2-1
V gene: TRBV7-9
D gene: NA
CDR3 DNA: TGTGCCACCGGCCGAGGCTCGTCCAGCTCCTACAATGAGCAGTTCTTC
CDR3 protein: CATGRGSSSSYNEQFF

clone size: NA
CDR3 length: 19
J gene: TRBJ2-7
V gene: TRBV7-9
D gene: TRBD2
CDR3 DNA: TGTGCCAGCAGCACGACGTTGTTGGGTTGGACTAGCGGGTCCTACGAGCAGTACTTC
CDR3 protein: CASSTTLLGWTSGSYEQYF

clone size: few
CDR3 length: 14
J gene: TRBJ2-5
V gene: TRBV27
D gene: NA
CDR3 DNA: TGTGCCAGCAGTTTATACAAGGGGGATGAGACCCAGTACTTC
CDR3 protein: CASSLYKGDETQYF

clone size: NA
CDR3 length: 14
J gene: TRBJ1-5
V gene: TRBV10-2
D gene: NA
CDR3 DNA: TGCGCCAGCAGTCTTAACGGGGTTGAGGAGCCCCAGCATTTT
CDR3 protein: CASSLNGVEEPQHF

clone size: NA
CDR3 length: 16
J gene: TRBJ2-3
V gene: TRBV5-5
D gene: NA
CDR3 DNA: TGTGCCAGCAGCTCGGGAGGGGGCACTAGCACAGATACGCAGTATTTT
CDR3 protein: CASSSGGGTSTDTQYF

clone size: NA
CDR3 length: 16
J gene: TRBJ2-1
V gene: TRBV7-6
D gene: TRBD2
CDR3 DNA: TGTGCCAGCAGCTTTGGACTAGCGGGGGAGGACAATGAGCAGTTCTTC
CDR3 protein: CASSFGLAGEDNEQFF

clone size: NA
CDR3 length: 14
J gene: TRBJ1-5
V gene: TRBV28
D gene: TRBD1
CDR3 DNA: TGTGCCAGCAGGCAACAGGGGTTAGGAGGGCCCCAGCATTTT
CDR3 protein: CASRQQGLGGPQHF

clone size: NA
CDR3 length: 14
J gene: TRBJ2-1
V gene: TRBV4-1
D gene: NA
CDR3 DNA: TGCGCCAGCAGCCAATTTAATGGGGGGTTGGAGCAGTTCTTC
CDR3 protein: CASSQFNGGLEQFF

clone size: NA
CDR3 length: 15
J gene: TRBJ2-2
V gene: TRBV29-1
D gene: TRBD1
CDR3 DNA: TGCAGCGTTCGACCGGGACAGACGAACACCGGGGAGCTGTTTTTT
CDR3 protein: CSVRPGQTNTGELFF

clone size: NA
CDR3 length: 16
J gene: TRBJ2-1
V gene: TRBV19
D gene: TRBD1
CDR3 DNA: TGTGCCAGTAGGGGATCGGACAGGGGTTCCCACAATGAGCAGTTCTTC
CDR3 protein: CASRGSDRGSHNEQFF

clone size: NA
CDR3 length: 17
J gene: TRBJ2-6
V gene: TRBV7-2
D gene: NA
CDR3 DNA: TGTGCCAGCACCCCTTTTGTTTGGGAGCCTGGGGCCAACGTCCTGACTTTC
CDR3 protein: CASTPFVWEPGANVLTF

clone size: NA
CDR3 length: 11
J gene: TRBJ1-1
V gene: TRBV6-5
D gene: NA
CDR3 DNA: TGTGCCAGCAGCAACCCAGGCCCGGTTCTCTTT
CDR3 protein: CASSNPGPVLF

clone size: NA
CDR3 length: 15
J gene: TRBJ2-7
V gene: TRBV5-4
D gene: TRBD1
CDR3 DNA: TGTGCCAGCAGCATCGGACAGGGGGCCTCCTACGAGCAGTACTTC
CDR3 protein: CASSIGQGASYEQYF

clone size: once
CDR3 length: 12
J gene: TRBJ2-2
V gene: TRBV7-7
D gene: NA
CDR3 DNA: TGTGCAATGGGGGCGAACACCGGGGAGCTGTTTTTT
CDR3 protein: CAMGANTGELFF

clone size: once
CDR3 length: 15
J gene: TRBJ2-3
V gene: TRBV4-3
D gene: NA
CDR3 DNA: TGCGCCAGCAGCCAAGAAGCGGCCAACACAGATACGCAGTATTTT
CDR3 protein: CASSQEAANTDTQYF

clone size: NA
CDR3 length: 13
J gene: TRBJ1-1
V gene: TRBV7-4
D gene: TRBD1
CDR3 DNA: TGTGCCAGCAGTTTCCTGGCGGGACAGAAAGCTTTCTTT
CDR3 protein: CASSFLAGQKAFF

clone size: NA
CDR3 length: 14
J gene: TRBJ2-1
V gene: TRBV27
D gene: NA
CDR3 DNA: TGTGCCAGCAGTTTAGCTAGCTCCTACAATGAGCAGTTCTTC
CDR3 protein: CASSLASSYNEQFF

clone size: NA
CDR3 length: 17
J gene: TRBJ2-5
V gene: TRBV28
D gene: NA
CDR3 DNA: TGTGCCAGCAGTTTTGTTTCCCCCAGGGGTGGAGGAGAGACCCAGTACTTC
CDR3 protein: CASSFVSPRGGGETQYF

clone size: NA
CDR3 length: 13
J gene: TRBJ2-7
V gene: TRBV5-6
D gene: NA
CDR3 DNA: TGTGCCAGCAGCTTATACAATTCCTACGAGCAGTACTTC
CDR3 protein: CASSLYNSYEQYF

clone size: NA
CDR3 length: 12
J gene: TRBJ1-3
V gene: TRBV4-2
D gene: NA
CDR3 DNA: TGTGCCAGCAGCCCCGATCTCAACACCATATATTTT
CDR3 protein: CASSPDLNTIYF

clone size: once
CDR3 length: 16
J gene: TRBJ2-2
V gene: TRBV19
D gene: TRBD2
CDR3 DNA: TGTGCCAGTAGCCTTGTCGGCGGGAGTTTGACCGGGGAGCTGTTTTTT
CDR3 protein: CASSLVGGSLTGELFF

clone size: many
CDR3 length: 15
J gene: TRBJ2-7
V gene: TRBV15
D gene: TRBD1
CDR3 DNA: TGTGCCACCAGCTTGACCCGGGACAGCTACTACGAGCAGTACTTC
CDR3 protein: CATSLTRDSYYEQYF

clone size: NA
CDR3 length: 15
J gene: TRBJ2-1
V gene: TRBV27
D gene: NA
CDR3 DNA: TGTGCCAGCAGTTTAGTCACTCCCGGCGGCAATGAGCAGTTCTTC
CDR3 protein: CASSLVTPGGNEQFF

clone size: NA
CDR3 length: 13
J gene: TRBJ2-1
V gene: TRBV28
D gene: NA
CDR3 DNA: TGTGCCAGCAGACCTCCGGGTTACAATGAGCAGTTCTTC
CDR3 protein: CASRPPGYNEQFF

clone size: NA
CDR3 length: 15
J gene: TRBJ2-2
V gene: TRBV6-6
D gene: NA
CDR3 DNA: TGTGCCAGCAGTTACTCCAGGGGAGACACCGGGGAGCTGTTTTTT
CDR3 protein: CASSYSRGDTGELFF

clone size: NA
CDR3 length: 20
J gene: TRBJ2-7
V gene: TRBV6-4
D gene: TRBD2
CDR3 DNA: TGTGCCAGCAGATACAAACTCGAAAGGACTAGCGGGTGGGTGCAGTACGAGCAGTACTTC
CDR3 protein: CASRYKLERTSGWVQYEQYF